This T cell receptor (beta chain) was sequenced during a study of regulatory T cells in long-lasting Graves disease. Notes on the study in general: There was favoring of TRBV28, TRBJ1-2 and TRBJ2-5 in persistent disease.

Library construction for TCR beta used iRepertoire HTBI primers and Arm-PCR of CDR3 regions. MiXCR was run by TCRdb on the multiplex PCR reads, yielding one entry per CDR3 protein. Of roughly 420,000 distinct CDR3 sequences in the sample, over 15% were seen once. This clonotype was seen many times. Its antigen is not identified. Regarding time point: newly diagnosed GD, antithyroid drugs for less than 3 months. Generation of the TCR library employed RNA extracted from PBMCs. Doctors identified Graves' disease using the American Thyroid Association guidelines. Germline assignment: CDR1 MNHNS and CDR2 SASEGT. There are 12 residues in the CDR3. Between the trimmed V and J ends, which lost 3 bases and 7 bases, there was a span of 7 bases. The same data also went into a second study, on T cells in Graves' hyperthyroidism and ophthalmopathy. Per that paper: Diagnostic decisions used clinical symptoms, serum thyroxine and TRAb, thyroid ultrasound and orbital computed tomography.

The chain employs TRBV6-1 and TRBJ2-1; D is uncertain. This receptor was obtained from a young woman with Graves disease. The input for sequencing was peripheral blood mononuclear cells (PBMCs), taken at new diagnosis, from a patient treated with antithyroid drugs. CDR3 nucleotides: TGTGCCAGCAGTGACCGGTCGAATGAGCAGTTCTTC. Its protein product is CASSDRSNEQFF.